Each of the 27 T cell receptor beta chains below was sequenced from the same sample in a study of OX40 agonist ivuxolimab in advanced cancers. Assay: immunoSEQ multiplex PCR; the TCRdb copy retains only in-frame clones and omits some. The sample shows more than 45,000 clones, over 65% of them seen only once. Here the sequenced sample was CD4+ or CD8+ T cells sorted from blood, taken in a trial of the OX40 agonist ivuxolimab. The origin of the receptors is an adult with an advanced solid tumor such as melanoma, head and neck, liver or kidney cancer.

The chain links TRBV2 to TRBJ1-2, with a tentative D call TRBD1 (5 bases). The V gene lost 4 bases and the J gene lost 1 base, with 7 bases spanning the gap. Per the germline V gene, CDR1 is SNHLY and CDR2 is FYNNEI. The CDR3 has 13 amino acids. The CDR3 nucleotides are TGTGCCAGCAGTGGGGACCTTAACTATGGCTACACCTTC. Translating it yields CASSGDLNYGYTF.

The CDR3 region is CASSTHAETQYF. CDR3 bases: TGTGCCAGCAGCACCCACGCGGAGACCCAGTACTTC. The chain joins TRBV5-6 to TRBJ2-5, with unresolved D. Germline values: CDR1 SGHDT, CDR2 YYEEEE. The CDR3 runs to 12 residues. With 4 bases removed from V and 5 bases from J, the gap between germline ends came to 9 bases.

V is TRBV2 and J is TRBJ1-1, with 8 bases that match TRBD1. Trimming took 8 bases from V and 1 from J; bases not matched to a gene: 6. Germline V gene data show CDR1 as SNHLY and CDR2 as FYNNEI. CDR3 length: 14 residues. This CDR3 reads CASARGLRNTEAFF. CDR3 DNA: TGTGCCAGCGCCAGGGGGCTACGGAACACTGAAGCTTTCTTT.

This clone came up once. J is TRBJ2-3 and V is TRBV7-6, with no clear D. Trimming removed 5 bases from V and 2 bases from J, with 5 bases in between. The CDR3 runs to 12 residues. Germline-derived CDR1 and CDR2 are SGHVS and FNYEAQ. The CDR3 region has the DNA TGTGCCAGCAGCCCCTACACAGATACGCAGTATTTT. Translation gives CASSPYTDTQYF.

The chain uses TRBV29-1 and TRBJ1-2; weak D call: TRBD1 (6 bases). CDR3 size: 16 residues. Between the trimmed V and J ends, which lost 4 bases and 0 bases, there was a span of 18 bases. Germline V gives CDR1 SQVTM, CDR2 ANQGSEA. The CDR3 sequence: CSVGSFWDTSNYGYTF. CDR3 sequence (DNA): TGCAGCGTTGGTAGTTTTTGGGACACCTCTAACTATGGCTACACCTTC.

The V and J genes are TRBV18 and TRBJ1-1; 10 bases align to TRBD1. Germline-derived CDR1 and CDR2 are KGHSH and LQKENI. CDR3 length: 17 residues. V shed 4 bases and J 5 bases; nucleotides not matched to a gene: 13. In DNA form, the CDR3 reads TGTGCCAGCTCACTTAAAACACCGGGACAGGGGTCGACTGAAGCTTTCTTT. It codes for CASSLKTPGQGSTEAFF.

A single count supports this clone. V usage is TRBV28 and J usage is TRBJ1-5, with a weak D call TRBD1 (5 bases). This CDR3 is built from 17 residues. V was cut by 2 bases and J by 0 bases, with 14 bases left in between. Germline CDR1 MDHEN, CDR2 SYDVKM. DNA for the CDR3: TGTGCCAGCAGTTTACCCGGCGGGGCGGATAGCAATCAGCCCCAGCATTTT. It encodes CASSLPGGADSNQPQHF.

The CDR3 nucleotides read TGCGCCAGCAGCTTAGAAGCGGGAATAATGGGCGATGAGCAGTTCTTC. Translation gives CASSLEAGIMGDEQFF. The rearrangement uses TRBV5-1 and TRBJ2-1, with 7 bases identical to TRBD2. This CDR3 has 16 amino acids. Germline V lookup: CDR1 SGHRS, CDR2 YFSETQ. The V segment lost 2 bases and the J segment 8 bases; nucleotides outside the gene matches: 13.

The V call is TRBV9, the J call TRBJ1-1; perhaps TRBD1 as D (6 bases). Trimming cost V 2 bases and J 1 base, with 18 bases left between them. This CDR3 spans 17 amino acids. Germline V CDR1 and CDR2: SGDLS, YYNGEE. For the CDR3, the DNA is TGTGCCAGCAGCGTCGGGGTTGGGGGGGCTCAGAACACTGAAGCTTTCTTT. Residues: CASSVGVGGAQNTEAFF.

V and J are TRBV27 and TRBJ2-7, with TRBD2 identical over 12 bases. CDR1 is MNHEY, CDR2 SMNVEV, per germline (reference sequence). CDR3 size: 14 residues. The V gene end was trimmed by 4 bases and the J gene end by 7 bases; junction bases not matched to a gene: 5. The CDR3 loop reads CASSSSGRAREQYF. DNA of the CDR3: TGTGCCAGCAGTTCTAGCGGGAGGGCCCGAGAGCAGTACTTC.

The chain's CDR3 is CSVEWWGRETQYF. Written as DNA, the CDR3 is TGCAGCGTTGAATGGTGGGGAAGGGAGACCCAGTACTTC. J is TRBJ2-5 and V is TRBV29-1; D remains ambiguous. Germline CDR1 reads SQVTM; CDR2 reads ANQGSEA. The ends were cut back, 2 bases at V and 5 bases at J, with 12 bases in the middle. The CDR3 has 13 residues.

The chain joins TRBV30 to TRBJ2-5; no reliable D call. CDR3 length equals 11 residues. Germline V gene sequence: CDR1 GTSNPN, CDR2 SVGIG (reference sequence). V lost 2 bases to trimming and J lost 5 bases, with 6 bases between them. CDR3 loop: CAWSPSETQYF. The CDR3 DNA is TGTGCCTGGAGTCCTTCGGAGACCCAGTACTTC. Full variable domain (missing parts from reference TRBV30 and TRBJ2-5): SQTIHQWPATLVQPVGSPLSLECTVEGTSNPNLYWYRQAAGRGLQLLFYSVGIGQISSEVPQNLSASRPQDRQFILSSKKLLLSDSGFYLCAWSPSETQYFGPGTRLLVL.

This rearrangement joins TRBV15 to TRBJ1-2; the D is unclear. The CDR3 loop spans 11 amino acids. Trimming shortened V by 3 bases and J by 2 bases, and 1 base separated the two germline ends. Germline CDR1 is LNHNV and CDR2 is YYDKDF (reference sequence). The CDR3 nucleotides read TGTGCCACCAGCAGCAACTATGGCTACACCTTC. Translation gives CATSSNYGYTF.

The CDR3 loop reads CASSLDGTGYGYTF. The CDR3 DNA sequence: TGTGCCAGCAGCTTAGACGGGACTGGATATGGCTACACCTTC. The genes are TRBV7-9 and TRBJ1-2; D perhaps matches TRBD1 (5 bases). The CDR3 totals 14 residues. Germline CDR1 is SEHNR and CDR2 is FQNEAQ (reference sequence). V lost 1 base, J lost 5 bases, and 11 bases lay in between. The entire variable domain, with the rest obtained from reference TRBV7-9 and TRBJ1-2, is as follows: DTGVSQNPRHKITKRGQNVTFRCDPISEHNRLYWYRQTLGQGPEFLTYFQNEAQLEKSRLLSDRFSAERPKGSFSTLEIQRTEQGDSAMYLCASSLDGTGYGYTFGSGTRLTVV.

The CDR3 DNA reads as TGTGCCAGCAGCGACGCTTCTAGCGGGGACAATGAGCAGTTCTTC. Protein product: CASSDASSGDNEQFF. This chain connects TRBV11-1 to TRBJ2-1; TRBD2 agrees at 9 bases. Germline V gene sequence: CDR1 SGHAT, CDR2 FQDESV (reference sequence). CDR3 size: 15 residues. The V segment lost 5 bases and the J segment 5 bases; nucleotides outside the gene matches: 7.

Here the CDR3 DNA reads TGCGCCAGCAGGCTAGCGGGAGGGCCCGAGCAGTACTTC. Amino acid sequence: CASRLAGGPEQYF. V gene TRBV10-2 combines with J gene TRBJ2-7; the match to TRBD2 covers 12 bases. This CDR3 is 13 amino acids long. Germline CDR1 reads WSHSY; CDR2 reads SAAADI. With V trimmed by 6 bases and J by 6 bases, 3 bases remained unmatched.

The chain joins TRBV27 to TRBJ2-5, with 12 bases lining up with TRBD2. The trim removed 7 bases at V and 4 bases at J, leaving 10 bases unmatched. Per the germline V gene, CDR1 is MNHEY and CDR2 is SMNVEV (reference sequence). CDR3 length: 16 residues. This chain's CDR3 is CASTFSLAGGRETQYF. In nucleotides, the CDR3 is TGTGCCAGCACCTTTTCGCTAGCGGGAGGGCGAGAGACCCAGTACTTC.

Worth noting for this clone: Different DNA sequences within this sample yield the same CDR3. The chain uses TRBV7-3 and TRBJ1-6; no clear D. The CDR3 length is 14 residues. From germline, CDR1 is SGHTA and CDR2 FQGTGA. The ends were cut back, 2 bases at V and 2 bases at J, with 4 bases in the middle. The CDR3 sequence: CASSLGAYNSPLHF. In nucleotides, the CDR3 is TGTGCCAGCAGCTTAGGGGCCTATAATTCACCCCTCCACTTT.

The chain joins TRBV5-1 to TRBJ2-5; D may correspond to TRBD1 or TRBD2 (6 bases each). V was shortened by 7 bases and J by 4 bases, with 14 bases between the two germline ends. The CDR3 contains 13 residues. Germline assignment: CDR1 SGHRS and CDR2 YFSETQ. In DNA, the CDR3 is TGCGCCAGCCGAGGGGGACTGGGAGAGACCCAGTACTTC. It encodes CASRGGLGETQYF. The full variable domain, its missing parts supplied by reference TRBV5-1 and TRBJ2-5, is KAGVTQTPRYLIKTRGQQVTLSCSPISGHRSVSWYQQTPGQGLQFLFEYFSETQRNKGNFPGRFSGRQFSNSRSEMNVSTLELGDSALYLCASRGGLGETQYFGPGTRLLVL.

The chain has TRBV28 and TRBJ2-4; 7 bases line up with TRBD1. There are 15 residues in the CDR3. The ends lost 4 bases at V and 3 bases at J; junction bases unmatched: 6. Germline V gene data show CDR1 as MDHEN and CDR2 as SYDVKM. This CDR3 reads CASSSSGQYKNIQYF. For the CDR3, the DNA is TGTGCCAGCAGTTCCTCGGGACAGTACAAAAACATTCAGTACTTC.

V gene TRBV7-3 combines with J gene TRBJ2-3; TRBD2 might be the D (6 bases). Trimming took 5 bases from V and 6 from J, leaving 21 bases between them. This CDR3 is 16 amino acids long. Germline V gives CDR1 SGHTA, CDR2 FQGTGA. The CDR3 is CASSHGVGSGQDTQYF. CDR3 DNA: TGTGCCAGCAGCCACGGCGTTGGTAGCGGCCAGGATACGCAGTATTTT.

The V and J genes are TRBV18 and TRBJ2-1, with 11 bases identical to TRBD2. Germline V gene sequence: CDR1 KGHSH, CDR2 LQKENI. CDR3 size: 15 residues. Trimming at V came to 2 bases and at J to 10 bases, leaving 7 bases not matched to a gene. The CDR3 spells CASSPSSLAGGEQFF. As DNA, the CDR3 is TGTGCCAGCTCACCATCAAGCCTAGCGGGAGGCGAGCAGTTCTTC.

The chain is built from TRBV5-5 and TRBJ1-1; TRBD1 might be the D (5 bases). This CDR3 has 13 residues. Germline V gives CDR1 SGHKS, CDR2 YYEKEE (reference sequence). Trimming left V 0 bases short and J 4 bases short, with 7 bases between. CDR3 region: CASSLEGATEAFF. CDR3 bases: TGTGCCAGCAGCTTGGAAGGGGCCACTGAAGCTTTCTTT.

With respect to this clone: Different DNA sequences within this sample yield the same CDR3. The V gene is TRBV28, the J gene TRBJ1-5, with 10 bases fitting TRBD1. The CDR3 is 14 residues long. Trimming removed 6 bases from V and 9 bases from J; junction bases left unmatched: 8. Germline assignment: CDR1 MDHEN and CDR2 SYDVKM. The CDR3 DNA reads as TGTGCCAGCAGATTGACAGGGGGCGGACGGCCCCAGCATTTT. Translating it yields CASRLTGGGRPQHF. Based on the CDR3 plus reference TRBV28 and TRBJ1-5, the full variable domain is DVKVTQSSRYLVKRTGEKVFLECVQDMDHENMFWYRQDPGLGLRLIYFSYDVKMKEKGDIPEGYSVSREKKERFSLILESASTNQTSMYLCASRLTGGGRPQHFGDGTRLSIL.

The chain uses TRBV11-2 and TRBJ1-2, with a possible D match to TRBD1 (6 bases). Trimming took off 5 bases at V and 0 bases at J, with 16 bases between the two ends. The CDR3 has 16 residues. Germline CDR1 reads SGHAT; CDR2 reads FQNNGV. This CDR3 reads CASSPTRGPANYGYTF. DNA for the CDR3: TGTGCCAGCAGCCCCACTCGGGGGCCAGCTAACTATGGCTACACCTTC. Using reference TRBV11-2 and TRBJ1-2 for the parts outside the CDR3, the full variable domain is EAGVAQSPRYKIIEKRQSVAFWCNPISGHATLYWYQQILGQGPKLLIQFQNNGVVDDSQLPKDRFSAERLKGVDSTLKIQPAKLEDSAVYLCASSPTRGPANYGYTFGSGTRLTVV.

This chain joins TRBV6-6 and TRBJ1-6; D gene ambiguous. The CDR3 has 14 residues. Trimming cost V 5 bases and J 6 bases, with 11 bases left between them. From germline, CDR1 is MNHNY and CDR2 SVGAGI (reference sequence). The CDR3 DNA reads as TGTGCCAGCAGTCTACCCCACGTTAATTCACCCCTCCACTTT. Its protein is CASSLPHVNSPLHF.

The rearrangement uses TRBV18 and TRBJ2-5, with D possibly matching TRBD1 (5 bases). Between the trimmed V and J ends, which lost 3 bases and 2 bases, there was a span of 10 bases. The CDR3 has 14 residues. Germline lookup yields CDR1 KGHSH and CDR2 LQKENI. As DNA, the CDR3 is TGTGCCAGCTCACCCAGGGCTAGTCAAGAGACCCAGTACTTC. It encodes CASSPRASQETQYF.